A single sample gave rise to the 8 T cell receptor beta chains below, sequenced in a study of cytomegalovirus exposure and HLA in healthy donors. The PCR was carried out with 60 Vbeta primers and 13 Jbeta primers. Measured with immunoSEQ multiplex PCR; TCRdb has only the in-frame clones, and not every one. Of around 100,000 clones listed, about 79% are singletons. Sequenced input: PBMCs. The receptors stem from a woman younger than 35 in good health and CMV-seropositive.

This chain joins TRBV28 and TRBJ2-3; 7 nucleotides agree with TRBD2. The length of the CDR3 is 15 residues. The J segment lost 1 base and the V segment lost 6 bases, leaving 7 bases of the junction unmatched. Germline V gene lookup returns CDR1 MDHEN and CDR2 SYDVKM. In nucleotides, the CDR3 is TGTGCCAGCAGCGGGAGGAAGGCTGGCACAGATACGCAGTATTTT. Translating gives CASSGRKAGTDTQYF.

The CDR3 loop is CASSQSEDREYQETQYF. The CDR3 DNA reads TGCGCCAGCAGTCAATCGGAGGACAGGGAGTATCAGGAGACCCAGTACTTC. The chain employs TRBV23-1 and TRBJ2-5; 8 nucleotides agree with TRBD1. TRBV23-1 carries the ORF label, with uncertain function. The CDR3 loop spans 17 amino acids. Trimming removed 0 bases from V and 5 bases from J; junction bases left unmatched: 11.

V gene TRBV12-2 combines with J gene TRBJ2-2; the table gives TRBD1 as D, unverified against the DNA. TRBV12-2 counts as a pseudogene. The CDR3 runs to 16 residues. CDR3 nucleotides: TGTGCAAGTCGCTTAAACAGCCTAACAAACACCGGGGAGCTGTTTTTT. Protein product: CASRLNSLTNTGELFF.

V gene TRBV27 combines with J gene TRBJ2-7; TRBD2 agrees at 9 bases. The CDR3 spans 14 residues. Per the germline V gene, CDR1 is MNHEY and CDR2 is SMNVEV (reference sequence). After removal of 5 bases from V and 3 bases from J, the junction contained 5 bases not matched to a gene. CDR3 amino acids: CASSQTSGFYEQYF. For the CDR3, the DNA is TGTGCCAGCAGTCAGACTAGCGGTTTCTACGAGCAGTACTTC.

In DNA form, the CDR3 reads TGTGCCAGCAGCGTAGGCCCCGGGTTCACTGAAGCTTTCTTT. Protein sequence: CASSVGPGFTEAFF. The rearrangement links TRBV9 to TRBJ1-1; no clear D. This CDR3 has 14 amino acids. In germline, CDR1 is SGDLS, CDR2 YYNGEE. Deletions cut 0 bases from V and 4 bases from J, with 10 bases between.

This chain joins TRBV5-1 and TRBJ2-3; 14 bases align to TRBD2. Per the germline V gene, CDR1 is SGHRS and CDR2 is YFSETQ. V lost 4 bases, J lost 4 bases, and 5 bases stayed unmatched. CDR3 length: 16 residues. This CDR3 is CASSIGTSGSSDTQYF. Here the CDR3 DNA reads TGCGCCAGCAGCATCGGGACTAGCGGGAGCTCAGATACGCAGTATTTT. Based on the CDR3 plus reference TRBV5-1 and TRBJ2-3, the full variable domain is KAGVTQTPRYLIKTRGQQVTLSCSPISGHRSVSWYQQTPGQGLQFLFEYFSETQRNKGNFPGRFSGRQFSNSRSEMNVSTLELGDSALYLCASSIGTSGSSDTQYFGPGTRLTVL.

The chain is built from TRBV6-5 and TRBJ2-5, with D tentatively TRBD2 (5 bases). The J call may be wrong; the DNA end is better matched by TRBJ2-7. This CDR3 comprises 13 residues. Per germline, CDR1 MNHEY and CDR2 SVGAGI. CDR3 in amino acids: CASSLMRGNEQYF. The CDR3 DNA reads TGTGCCAGCAGTCTGATGCGAGGGAACGAGCAGTACTTC.

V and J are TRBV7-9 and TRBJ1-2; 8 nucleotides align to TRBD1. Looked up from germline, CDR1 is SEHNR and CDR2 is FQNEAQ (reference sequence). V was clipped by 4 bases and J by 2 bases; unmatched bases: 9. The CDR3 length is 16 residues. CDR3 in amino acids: CASSSTIWTGNYGYTF. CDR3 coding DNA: TGTGCCAGCAGCTCAACGATCTGGACAGGGAACTATGGCTACACCTTC.